The 30 T cell receptor beta chains below all came from one sample that was sequenced in a study of T-cell reconstitution after alpha-beta-depleted transplantation in children. Unique molecular identifiers were built into the TCRbeta library. TCRdb analysed the PCR reads with MiXCR anew, one entry per CDR3 protein. This sample has almost 600,000 distinct CDR3 sequences; over 20% occur once, and the top ten carry around a third. The sample consisted of PBMCs, taken before TCRalphabeta/CD19-depleted stem cell transplant. The receptors originated from a boy less than two years old with Wiskott-Aldrich syndrome, due to receive a stem cell transplant.

This clonotype has just a few counts. The chain links TRBV20-1 to TRBJ2-2; unclear D gene. The CDR3 is 12 amino acids. V was shortened by 2 bases and J by 5 bases, with 6 bases between the two germline ends. Germline V CDR1 and CDR2: DFQATT, SNEGSKA (reference sequence). The DNA for the CDR3 is TGCAGTGCTAGACCCGGGACCGGGGAGCTGTTTTTT. As protein: CSARPGTGELFF.

This chain joins TRBV12-3 or TRBV12-4 and TRBJ2-2; TRBD1 aligns across 10 bases. V lost 3 bases and J lost 4; bases outside the gene matches: 2. There are 15 residues in the CDR3. CDR3 sequence: CASSLGTGATGELFF. CDR3 DNA sequence: TGTGCCAGCAGTTTGGGGACAGGGGCCACCGGGGAGCTGTTTTTT.

The chain is built from TRBV19 and TRBJ1-5; tentative D call: TRBD1 (6 bases). Trimming shortened V by 8 bases and J by 7 bases, and 15 bases separated the two germline ends. Germline V gives CDR1 LNHDA, CDR2 SQIVND (reference sequence). The CDR3 loop spans 13 amino acids. The CDR3 reads CASGQGMRQPQHF. CDR3 bases: TGTGCCAGTGGTCAGGGGATGAGGCAGCCCCAGCATTTT. Full variable domain (outside the CDR3, taken from reference TRBV19 and TRBJ1-5): DGGITQSPKYLFRKEGQNVTLSCEQNLNHDAMYWYRQDPGQGLRLIYYSQIVNDFQKGDIAEGYSVSREKKESFPLTVTSAQKNPTAFYLCASGQGMRQPQHFGDGTRLSIL.

The CDR3: CAISEIAGGYTF. DNA for the CDR3: TGTGCCATCAGTGAGATTGCGGGGGGCTACACCTTC. This chain links TRBV10-3 with TRBJ1-2; no definite D call. The length of the CDR3 is 12 residues. CDR1 is ENHRY, CDR2 SYGVKD, per germline. The germline V and J ends were trimmed by 2 bases and 8 bases, with 9 bases remaining between them.

This clonotype was detected only a few times. This chain uses TRBV19 with TRBJ1-5; the D gene is possibly TRBD1 (6 bases). The V end lost 1 base, the J end lost 4 bases, and 20 bases lay between the germline ends. Per the germline V gene, CDR1 is LNHDA and CDR2 is SQIVND (reference sequence). The CDR3 runs 18 residues. CDR3 sequence: CASSIVLGTQGPNQPQHF. CDR3 coding DNA: TGTGCCAGTAGTATAGTTCTCGGAACACAGGGTCCGAATCAGCCCCAGCATTTT.

The chain has TRBV20-1 and TRBJ2-7, with D perhaps TRBD1 (6 bases). CDR3 length: 14 residues. V gave up 6 bases and J gave up 3 bases, with 18 bases separating them. Germline V gene sequence: CDR1 DFQATT, CDR2 SNEGSKA (reference sequence). In DNA form, the CDR3 reads TGCAGTGCCACCAAGGGCACAGGGAACTACGAGCAGTACTTC. This gives the protein CSATKGTGNYEQYF.

A few counts support this clonotype. The CDR3: CASQLGDGNEQFF. As DNA, the CDR3 is TGTGCCTCCCAATTAGGGGATGGGAATGAGCAGTTCTTC. J is TRBJ2-1 and V is TRBV24-1, with D tentatively TRBD1 (5 bases). CDR3 length: 13 amino acids. From germline, CDR1 is KGHDR and CDR2 SFDVKD. Trimming took 12 bases from V and 7 from J, leaving 18 bases between them.

The V and J genes are TRBV28 and TRBJ2-4; D might be TRBD1 (6 bases). V was cut by 6 bases and J by 1 base, with 16 bases left in between. Germline loops: CDR1 MDHEN, CDR2 SYDVKM. The CDR3 is 16 amino acids. The CDR3 here is CASSPHRALAKNIQYF. As DNA, the CDR3 is TGTGCCAGCAGCCCCCACAGGGCCTTGGCCAAAAACATTCAGTACTTC.

This clonotype has a handful of counts. The V and J genes are TRBV11-1 and TRBJ2-7, with a weak D call TRBD1 (6 bases). Looked up from germline, CDR1 is SGHAT and CDR2 is FQDESV (reference sequence). Trimming pared 3 bases from V and 3 bases from J, leaving 9 bases between. The CDR3 runs to 13 residues. The CDR3 coding sequence is TGTGCCAGCAGCTTTAGGGGGTTCTACGAGCAGTACTTC. It yields the protein CASSFRGFYEQYF.

This clonotype was recorded many times. The chain recombines TRBV5-1 with TRBJ1-5; the D gene is possibly TRBD1 (6 bases). Germline V gives CDR1 SGHRS, CDR2 YFSETQ. This CDR3 has 13 amino acids. V was shortened by 3 bases and J by 7 bases, with 11 bases between the two germline ends. CDR3 sequence reads: CASSYTGYQPQHF. Written as DNA, the CDR3 is TGCGCCAGCAGCTACACAGGGTACCAGCCCCAGCATTTT.

This clonotype appeared a few times. This rearrangement joins TRBV4-1 to TRBJ1-3; D is undetermined. Germline V gene data show CDR1 as MGHRA and CDR2 as YSYEKL. This CDR3 has 17 amino acids. Trimming took off 1 base at V and 0 bases at J, with 13 bases between the two ends. The CDR3 here is CASSQVPSAFSGNTIYF. The CDR3 region has the DNA TGCGCCAGCAGCCAAGTTCCCAGCGCATTCTCTGGAAACACCATATATTTT.

V is TRBV3-1 and J is TRBJ2-7; 7 positions match TRBD1. The CDR3 is 14 residues long. V dropped 3 bases and J dropped 5; count of bases not matched to a gene: 7. Germline V gene data show CDR1 as LGHDT and CDR2 as YNNKEL (reference sequence). The CDR3 spells CASSQPDRDDEQYF. The CDR3 DNA sequence: TGTGCCAGCAGCCAGCCAGACAGGGACGACGAGCAGTACTTC.

The chain employs TRBV5-1 and TRBJ2-7; D may be TRBD2 (6 bases). Germline-derived CDR1 and CDR2 are SGHRS and YFSETQ. Trimming took off 4 bases at V and 2 bases at J, with 16 bases between the two ends. There are 15 residues in the CDR3. The DNA for the CDR3 is TGCGCCAGCAGCACCCTTGCGGGAAACGCCTACGAGCAGTACTTC. This encodes CASSTLAGNAYEQYF.

The rearrangement uses TRBV20-1 and TRBJ2-2; D may be TRBD1 (5 bases). V lost 6 bases, J lost 4 bases, and 18 bases lay in between. Germline V lookup: CDR1 DFQATT, CDR2 SNEGSKA (reference sequence). The length of the CDR3 is 15 residues. CDR3 coding DNA: TGCAGTGCCGAATCCCAGGGCCGTGGCACCGGGGAGCTGTTTTTT. As protein: CSAESQGRGTGELFF.

This clonotype came up a few times. The chain uses TRBV5-1 and TRBJ2-1, with TRBD2 matching over 9 bases. J was trimmed by 10 bases and V by 0 bases; bases with no gene match: 8. Germline V CDR1 and CDR2: SGHRS, YFSETQ. The CDR3 totals 15 residues. CDR3 nucleotides: TGCGCCAGCAGCTTGGAAATCGCTAGCGGGATAGAGCAGTTCTTC. Translation: CASSLEIASGIEQFF.

The chain couples TRBV25-1 to TRBJ1-2; no firm D call. Germline CDR1 MGHDK, CDR2 SYGVNS. V lost 4 bases to trimming and J lost 9 bases, with 12 bases between them. This CDR3 spans 12 amino acids. The CDR3 DNA reads TGTGCCAGCAGTGTAGGGCTGGAGAGCTACACCTTC. It codes for CASSVGLESYTF.

This clonotype showed up just a few times. V is TRBV5-1 and J is TRBJ2-7; TRBD2 matches at 13 bases. Unmatched junction bases numbered 9, after V lost 4 bases and J lost 2 bases. The germline gives CDR1 SGHRS, CDR2 YFSETQ. The CDR3 contains 17 residues. The CDR3 sequence is CASSLGLAGSLPYEQYF. The DNA of the CDR3 is TGCGCCAGCAGCCTGGGACTAGCGGGATCTTTACCCTACGAGCAGTACTTC.

Worth noting for this clonotype: A much larger clone lies a single base off, so this may be a read error. V usage is TRBV5-1 and J usage is TRBJ2-7; D is undetermined. The germline CDR1 and CDR2 sequences are SGHRS and YFSETQ. Trimming took off 1 base at V and 7 bases at J, with 15 bases between the two ends. The CDR3 loop spans 14 amino acids. CDR3 nucleotides: TGCGCCAGCAGCTTGCAAGCCACGGTCAAGGAGCAGTACTTC. It encodes CASSLQATVKEQYF.

This clonotype was picked up a small number of times. This chain joins TRBV11-2 and TRBJ1-4, with TRBD1 as a possible D gene (5 bases). V lost 0 bases to trimming and J lost 7 bases, with 12 bases between them. Germline V gene sequence: CDR1 SGHAT, CDR2 FQNNGV. The CDR3 is made up of 15 amino acids. The chain's CDR3 is CASSLDLPGTEKLFF. The CDR3 bases are TGTGCCAGCAGCTTAGATCTCCCAGGGACTGAAAAACTGTTTTTT.

This clonotype was counted only a few times. The chain links TRBV5-1 to TRBJ2-7, with D perhaps given as TRBD1 or TRBD2 (5 bases each). The germline V gene encodes CDR1 SGHRS and CDR2 YFSETQ. V lost 1 base and J 2 bases, leaving 13 bases between the germline ends. The CDR3 sequence is 15 residues long. The CDR3 DNA is TGCGCCAGCAGCTTGATCCGGGGACCCCCCTACGAGCAGTACTTC. Residues: CASSLIRGPPYEQYF.

Concerning this clonotype: Its ends do not fully match the called genes, so a read error is possible. V and J are TRBV10-3 and TRBJ2-5; D assignment may be TRBD1 or TRBD2 (5 bases each). Germline CDR1 and CDR2: ENHRY and SYGVKD. The CDR3 loop spans 13 amino acids. DNA for the CDR3: TGTGCCATCAGCCGGGGCCCTCAAGAGACCCACTACTTC. This codes for CAISRGPQETHYF.

This clonotype was detected a few times. This rearrangement joins TRBV7-9 to TRBJ2-1; perhaps TRBD1 as D (5 bases). This CDR3 spans 12 amino acids. Germline CDR1 and CDR2: SEHNR and FQNEAQ (reference sequence). Trimming cost V 11 bases and J 5 bases, with 13 bases left between them. The CDR3 bases are TGTGCCGAAGACAGCCTAGACAATGAGCAGTTCTTC. Translating it yields CAEDSLDNEQFF.

In its sample, this clonotype was seen a few times. The rearrangement uses TRBV12-3 or TRBV12-4 and TRBJ2-1; D is possibly TRBD2 (5 bases). The V end was cut by 5 bases, the J end by 6 bases, with 17 bases between. The CDR3 spans 15 residues. In nucleotides, the CDR3 is TGTGCCAGCAGTCCCCGAGAGGGAAGGTTCAATGAGCAGTTCTTC. Protein sequence: CASSPREGRFNEQFF.

DNA of the CDR3: TGTGCCAGCAGCCCAGGGGTGTGGAGCAATCAGCCCCAGCATTTT. Its protein product is CASSPGVWSNQPQHF. The V and J genes are TRBV12-3 or TRBV12-4 and TRBJ1-5; D is possibly TRBD1 (6 bases). The V and J ends lost 6 bases and 1 base respectively, with 13 bases between them. CDR3 size: 15 residues.

This chain links TRBV2 with TRBJ1-6; no firm D call. CDR1 and CDR2 from the germline V gene are SNHLY and FYNNEI. CDR3 length equals 15 residues. Trimming left V 6 bases short and J 5 bases short, with 14 bases between. CDR3 coding DNA: TGTGCCAGCAGCGAACCGGGATTCGATAATTCACCCCTCCACTTT. This encodes CASSEPGFDNSPLHF.

The chain has TRBV7-9 and TRBJ1-1; unclear D gene. In germline, CDR1 is SEHNR, CDR2 FQNEAQ (reference sequence). This CDR3 is 9 amino acids long. CDR3 bases: TGTGCGGAGGGAGCGGAAGCTTTCTTT. It translates to CAEGAEAFF.

This clonotype was seen only a few times. The chain combines TRBV12-3 or TRBV12-4 with TRBJ2-7; TRBD1 aligns across 8 bases. CDR3 length: 14 residues. J was trimmed by 2 bases and V by 4 bases; bases with no gene match: 4. The CDR3 nucleotides read TGTGCCAGCAGTTCGGACAGGGCTCCCTACGAGCAGTACTTC. Its translation: CASSSDRAPYEQYF.

This clonotype appeared a few times. The chain uses TRBV27 and TRBJ2-1; D remains unclear. In germline, CDR1 is MNHEY, CDR2 SMNVEV (reference sequence). The V and J ends lost 2 bases and 0 bases respectively, with 8 bases between them. The CDR3 totals 15 residues. The chain's CDR3 is CASSLTRRSYNEQFF. CDR3 sequence (DNA): TGTGCCAGCAGTTTAACTCGCCGCTCCTACAATGAGCAGTTCTTC.

This clonotype was seen only a few times. This chain uses TRBV20-1 with TRBJ1-5, with D tentatively TRBD1 (5 bases). Trimming stripped 2 bases from V and 5 bases from J, with 10 bases between. CDR1 and CDR2 (germline): DFQATT, SNEGSKA (reference sequence). CDR3 length equals 13 residues. The CDR3 DNA reads as TGCAGTGCTAGATGGGGGGACTATCAGCCCCAGCATTTT. Amino acids: CSARWGDYQPQHF.

A few counts support this clonotype. The rearrangement joins TRBV5-6 to TRBJ2-5; 8 bases fit TRBD2. V shed 6 bases and J 2 bases; nucleotides not matched to a gene: 9. The CDR3 is made up of 15 amino acids. Looked up from germline, CDR1 is SGHDT and CDR2 is YYEEEE. CDR3 protein: CASTELAGRQETQYF. CDR3 DNA: TGTGCCAGCACCGAGTTAGCGGGAAGGCAAGAGACCCAGTACTTC.